This TCR beta chain originates from a study of PD-L1 blockade in urothelial cancer. Study-level information: Men with urothelial cancer arising in the bladder made up about 85% of the roughly 30 patients.

Sequencing used immunoSEQ multiplex PCR; TCRdb keeps in-frame clones, though not all of them. The sample includes tens of thousands of clones, roughly 80% of them seen just once. V gave up 4 bases and J gave up 2 bases, with 11 bases separating them. This CDR3 is 14 amino acids long. Germline loops: CDR1 SGHAT, CDR2 FQNNGV. The receptor was isolated from a man aged 65 to 85 with urothelial cancer. Sequences were derived from PBMCs, sampled around atezolizumab (anti-PD-L1) treatment. This rearrangement joins TRBV11-2 to TRBJ2-5; perhaps TRBD1 as D (6 bases). The CDR3 is CASSWDTLQETQYF. In nucleotides, the CDR3 is TGTGCCAGCAGCTGGGACACCTTACAAGAGACCCAGTACTTC.